This T cell receptor (beta chain) was identified in a study of cytomegalovirus exposure and HLA in healthy donors. Study results and caveats: Researchers catalogued 160 or so TCR beta chains as cytomegalovirus-associated.

The PCR ran on 60 Vbeta and 13 Jbeta primers. The repertoire was sequenced with immunoSEQ multiplex PCR; TCRdb's copy has only in-frame clones and lacks some. In the table there are a few hundred thousand clones, 60% to 85% of which are singletons. Worth noting for this clone: Its antigen is not known.

This CDR3 spans 17 amino acids. Trimming removed 5 bases at V and 1 base at J, with 21 bases between. Germline assignment: CDR1 SGHRS and CDR2 YFSETQ. The sequencing sample was made of PBMCs. The sequence derives from a man aged 35-49 years in good health and CMV-seronegative. The V call is TRBV5-1, the J call TRBJ1-1; D remains unclear. The CDR3, as DNA: TGCGCCAGCAGTTCGATGAGAACACTCGGGGAGAACACTGAAGCTTTCTTT. The encoded protein is CASSSMRTLGENTEAFF.